This T cell receptor beta chain was sequenced in a study of blood T cell repertoires in COVID-19. The study recruited people aged about 18 to 89 years across around 24 US areas. CDR1 is MNHEY, CDR2 SMNVEV, per germline (reference sequence). This CDR3 has 14 amino acids. The V segment lost 2 bases and the J segment 0 bases; nucleotides outside the gene matches: 1. Per the original methods: From reference gene primer amplification, estimates of nucleated cell counts were derived. Only in-frame clones appear in the TCRdb table, and some are missing; sequencing was by immunoSEQ multiplex PCR. For V, J and clone size, that table is used; D and trimming come from the DNA. This sample yields about 360,000 clones, of which over 75% are seen a single time; about 1.9% belongs to the top ten.

V and J are TRBV27 and TRBJ2-7, with 7 bases matching TRBD1. The clonotype was recovered from a man aged 40-49 years in a cohort exposed to, infected with or recovered from COVID-19 (not recorded which). Sequenced input: PBMCs or T cells enriched from blood (not recorded which). The CDR3 nucleotides read TGTGCCAGCAGTTTACAGGGGGACTCCTACGAGCAGTACTTC. It encodes CASSLQGDSYEQYF.